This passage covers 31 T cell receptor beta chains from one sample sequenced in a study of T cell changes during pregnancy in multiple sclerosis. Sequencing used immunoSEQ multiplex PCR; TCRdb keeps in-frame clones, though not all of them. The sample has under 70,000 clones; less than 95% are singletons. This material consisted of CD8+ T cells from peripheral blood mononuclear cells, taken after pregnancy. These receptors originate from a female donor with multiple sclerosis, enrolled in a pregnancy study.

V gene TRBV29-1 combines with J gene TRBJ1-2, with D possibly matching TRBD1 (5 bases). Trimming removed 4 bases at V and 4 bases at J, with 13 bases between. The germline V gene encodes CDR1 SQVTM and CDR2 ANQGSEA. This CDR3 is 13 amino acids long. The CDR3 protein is CSVGSGDGYGYTF. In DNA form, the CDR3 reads TGCAGCGTTGGGTCGGGGGACGGCTATGGCTACACCTTC.

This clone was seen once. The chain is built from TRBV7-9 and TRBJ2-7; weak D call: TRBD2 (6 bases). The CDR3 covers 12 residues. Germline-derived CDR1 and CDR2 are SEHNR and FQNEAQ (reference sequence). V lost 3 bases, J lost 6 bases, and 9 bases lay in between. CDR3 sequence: CASSLGGAEQYF. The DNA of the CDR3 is TGTGCCAGCAGCTTGGGCGGGGCCGAGCAGTACTTC.

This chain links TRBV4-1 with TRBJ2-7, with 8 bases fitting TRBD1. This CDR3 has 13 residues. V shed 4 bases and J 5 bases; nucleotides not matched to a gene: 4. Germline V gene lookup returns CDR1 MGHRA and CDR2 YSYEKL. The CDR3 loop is CASSPLTGDEQYF. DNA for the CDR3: TGCGCCAGCAGCCCCTTGACAGGGGACGAGCAGTACTTC.

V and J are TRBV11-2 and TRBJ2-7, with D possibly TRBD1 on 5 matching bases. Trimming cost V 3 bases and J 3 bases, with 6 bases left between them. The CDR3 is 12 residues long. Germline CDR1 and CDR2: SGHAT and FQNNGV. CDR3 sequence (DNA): TGTGCCAGCAGCTTCGACAGCTACGAGCAGTACTTC. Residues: CASSFDSYEQYF.

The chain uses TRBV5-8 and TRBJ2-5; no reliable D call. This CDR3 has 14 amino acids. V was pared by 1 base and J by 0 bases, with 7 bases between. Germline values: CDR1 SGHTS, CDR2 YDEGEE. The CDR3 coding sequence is TGTGCCAGCAGCTTGCAGATTTACCAAGAGACCCAGTACTTC. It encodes CASSLQIYQETQYF.

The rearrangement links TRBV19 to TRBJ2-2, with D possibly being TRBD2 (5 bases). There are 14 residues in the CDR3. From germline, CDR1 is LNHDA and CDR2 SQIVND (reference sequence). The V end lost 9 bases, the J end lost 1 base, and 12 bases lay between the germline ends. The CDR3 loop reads CASSGKRNTGELFF. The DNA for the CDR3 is TGTGCCAGCTCGGGGAAGAGGAACACCGGGGAGCTGTTTTTT.

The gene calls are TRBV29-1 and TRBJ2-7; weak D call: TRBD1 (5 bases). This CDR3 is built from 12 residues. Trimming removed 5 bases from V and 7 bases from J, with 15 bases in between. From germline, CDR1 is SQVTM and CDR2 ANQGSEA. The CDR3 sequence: CSVKGSLGEQYF. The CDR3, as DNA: TGCAGCGTTAAGGGGTCCTTAGGGGAGCAGTACTTC.

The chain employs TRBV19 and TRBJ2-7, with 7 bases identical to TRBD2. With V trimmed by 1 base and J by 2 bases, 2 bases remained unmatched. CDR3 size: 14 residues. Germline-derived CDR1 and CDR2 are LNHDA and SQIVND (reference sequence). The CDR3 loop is CASSIAGGPYEQYF. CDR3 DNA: TGTGCCAGTAGTATAGCGGGAGGCCCCTACGAGCAGTACTTC.

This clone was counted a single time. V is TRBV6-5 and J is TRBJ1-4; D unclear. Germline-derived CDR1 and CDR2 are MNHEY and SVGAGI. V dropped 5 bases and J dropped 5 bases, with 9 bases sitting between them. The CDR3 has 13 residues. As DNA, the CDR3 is TGTGCCAGCAGTCTTGGAGTAAATGAAAAACTGTTTTTT. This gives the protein CASSLGVNEKLFF.

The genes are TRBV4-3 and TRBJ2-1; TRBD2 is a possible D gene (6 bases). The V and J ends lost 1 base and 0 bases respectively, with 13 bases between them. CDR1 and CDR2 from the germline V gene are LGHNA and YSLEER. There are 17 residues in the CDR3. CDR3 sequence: CASSQGSSASSYNEQFF. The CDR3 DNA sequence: TGCGCCAGCAGCCAAGGTTCTAGCGCTAGCTCCTACAATGAGCAGTTCTTC.

CDR3 coding DNA: TGTGCCAGCAGAGGGGGACTAGCGGCGCAGTTCTTC. Its translation: CASRGGLAAQFF. The chain carries TRBV13 and TRBJ2-1; TRBD2 aligns across 11 bases. Germline CDR1 is PRHDT and CDR2 is FYEKMQ (reference sequence). This CDR3 is built from 12 residues. Unmatched junction bases numbered 4, after V lost 6 bases and J lost 12 bases.

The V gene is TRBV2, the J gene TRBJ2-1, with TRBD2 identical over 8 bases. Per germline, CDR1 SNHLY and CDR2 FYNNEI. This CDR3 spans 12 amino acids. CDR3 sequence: CAGRGGLNEQFF. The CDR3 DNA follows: TGTGCAGGTCGGGGGGGCCTCAATGAGCAGTTCTTC.

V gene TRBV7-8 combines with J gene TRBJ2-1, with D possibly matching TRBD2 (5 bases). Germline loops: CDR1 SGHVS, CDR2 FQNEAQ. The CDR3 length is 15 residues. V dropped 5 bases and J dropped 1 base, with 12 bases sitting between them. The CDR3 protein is CASSPLAFSYNEQFF. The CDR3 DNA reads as TGTGCCAGCAGCCCCTTAGCGTTTTCCTACAATGAGCAGTTCTTC. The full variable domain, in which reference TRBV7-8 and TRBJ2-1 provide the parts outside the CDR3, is GAGVSQSPRYKVAKRGQDVALRCDPISGHVSLFWYQQALGQGPEFLTYFQNEAQLDKSGLPSDRFFAERPEGSVSTLKIQRTQQEDSAVYLCASSPLAFSYNEQFFGPGTRLTVL.

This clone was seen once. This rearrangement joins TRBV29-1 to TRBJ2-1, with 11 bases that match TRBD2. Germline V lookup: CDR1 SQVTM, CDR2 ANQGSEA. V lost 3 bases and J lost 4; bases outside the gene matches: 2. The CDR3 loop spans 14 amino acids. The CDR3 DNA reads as TGCAGCGTTGAGTGGACTAGCGGGTACAATGAGCAGTTCTTC. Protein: CSVEWTSGYNEQFF.

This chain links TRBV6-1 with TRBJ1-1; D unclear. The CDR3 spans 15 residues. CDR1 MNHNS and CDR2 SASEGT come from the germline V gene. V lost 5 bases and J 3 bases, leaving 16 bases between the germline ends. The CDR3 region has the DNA TGTGCCAGCAGTTCATTGAGACTGTCGGACACTGAAGCTTTCTTT. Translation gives CASSSLRLSDTEAFF.

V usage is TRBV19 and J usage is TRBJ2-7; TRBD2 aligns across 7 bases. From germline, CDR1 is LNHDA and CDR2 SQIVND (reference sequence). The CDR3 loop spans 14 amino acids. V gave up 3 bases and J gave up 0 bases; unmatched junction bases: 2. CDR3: CASSMGGPSYEQYF. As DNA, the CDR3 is TGTGCCAGTAGTATGGGAGGGCCCTCCTACGAGCAGTACTTC.

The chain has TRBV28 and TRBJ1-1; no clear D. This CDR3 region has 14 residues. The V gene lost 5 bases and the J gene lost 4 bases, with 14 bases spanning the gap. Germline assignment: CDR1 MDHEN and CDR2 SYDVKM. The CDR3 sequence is CASSPTESGTEAFF. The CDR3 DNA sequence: TGTGCCAGCAGTCCCACAGAAAGCGGCACTGAAGCTTTCTTT.

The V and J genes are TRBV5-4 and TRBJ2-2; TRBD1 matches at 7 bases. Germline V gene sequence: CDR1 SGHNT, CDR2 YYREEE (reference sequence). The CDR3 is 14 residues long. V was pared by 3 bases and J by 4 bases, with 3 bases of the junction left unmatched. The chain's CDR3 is CASSSTGLTGELFF. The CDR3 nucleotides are TGTGCCAGCAGCTCGACAGGGCTCACCGGGGAGCTGTTTTTT. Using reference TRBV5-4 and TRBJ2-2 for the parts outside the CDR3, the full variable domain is ETGVTQSPTHLIKTRGQQVTLRCSSQSGHNTVSWYQQALGQGPQFIFQYYREEENGRGNFPPRFSGLQFPNYSSELNVNALELDDSALYLCASSSTGLTGELFFGEGSRLTVL.

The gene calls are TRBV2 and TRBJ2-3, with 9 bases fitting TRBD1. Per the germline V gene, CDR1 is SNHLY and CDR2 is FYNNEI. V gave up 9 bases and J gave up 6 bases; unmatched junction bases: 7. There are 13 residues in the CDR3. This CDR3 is CASRTGAIDTQYF. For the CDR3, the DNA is TGTGCCAGTCGGACAGGGGCCATTGATACGCAGTATTTT.

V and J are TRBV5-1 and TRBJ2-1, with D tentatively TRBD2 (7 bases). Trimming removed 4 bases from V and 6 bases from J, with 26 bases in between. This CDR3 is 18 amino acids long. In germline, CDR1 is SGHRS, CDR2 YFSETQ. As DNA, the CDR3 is TGCGCCAGCAGCCTAGACCCGACACTAGGGGGGGGGCTCAATGAGCAGTTCTTC. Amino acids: CASSLDPTLGGGLNEQFF.

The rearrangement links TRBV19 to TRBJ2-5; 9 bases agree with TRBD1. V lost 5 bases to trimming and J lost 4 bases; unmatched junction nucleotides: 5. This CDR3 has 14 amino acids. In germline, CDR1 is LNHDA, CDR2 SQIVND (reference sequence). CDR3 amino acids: CASSLRQGGETQYF. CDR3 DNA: TGTGCCAGTAGTCTTAGACAGGGGGGAGAGACCCAGTACTTC.

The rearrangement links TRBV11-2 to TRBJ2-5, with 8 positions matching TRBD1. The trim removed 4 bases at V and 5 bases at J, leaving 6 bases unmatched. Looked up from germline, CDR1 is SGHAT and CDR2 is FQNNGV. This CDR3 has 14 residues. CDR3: CASSYSGGAETQYF. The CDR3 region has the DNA TGTGCCAGCAGCTACTCAGGGGGCGCGGAGACCCAGTACTTC.

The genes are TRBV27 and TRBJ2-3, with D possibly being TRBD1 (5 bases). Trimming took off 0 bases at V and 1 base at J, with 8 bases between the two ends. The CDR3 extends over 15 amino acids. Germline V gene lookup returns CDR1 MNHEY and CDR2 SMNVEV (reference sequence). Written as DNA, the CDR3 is TGTGCCAGCAGTTTATCACAGGTCCGCACAGATACGCAGTATTTT. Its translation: CASSLSQVRTDTQYF.

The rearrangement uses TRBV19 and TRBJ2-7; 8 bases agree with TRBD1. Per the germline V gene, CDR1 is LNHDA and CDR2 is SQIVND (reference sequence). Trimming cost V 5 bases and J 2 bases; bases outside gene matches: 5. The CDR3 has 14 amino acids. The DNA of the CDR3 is TGTGCCAGTAGTCCCGGGACAGGACCCTACGAGCAGTACTTC. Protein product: CASSPGTGPYEQYF.

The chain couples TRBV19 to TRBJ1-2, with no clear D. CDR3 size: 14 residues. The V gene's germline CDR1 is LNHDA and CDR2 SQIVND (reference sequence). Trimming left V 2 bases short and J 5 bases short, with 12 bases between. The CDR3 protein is CASSIPPQSYGYTF. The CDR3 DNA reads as TGTGCCAGTAGTATACCCCCGCAGTCTTATGGCTACACCTTC.

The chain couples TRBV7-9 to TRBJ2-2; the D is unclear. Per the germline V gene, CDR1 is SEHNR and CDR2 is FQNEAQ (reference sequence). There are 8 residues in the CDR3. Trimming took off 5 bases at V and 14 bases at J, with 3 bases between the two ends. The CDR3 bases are TGTGCCAGCAGCCCTCTGTTTTTT. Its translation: CASSPLFF.

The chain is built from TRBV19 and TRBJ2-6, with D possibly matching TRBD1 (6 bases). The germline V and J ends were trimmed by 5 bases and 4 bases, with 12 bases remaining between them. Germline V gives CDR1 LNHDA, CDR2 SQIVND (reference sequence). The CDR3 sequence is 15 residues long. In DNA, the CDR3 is TGTGCCAGTAGTCCACAGGGTGCCGGGGCCAACGTCCTGACTTTC. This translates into CASSPQGAGANVLTF.

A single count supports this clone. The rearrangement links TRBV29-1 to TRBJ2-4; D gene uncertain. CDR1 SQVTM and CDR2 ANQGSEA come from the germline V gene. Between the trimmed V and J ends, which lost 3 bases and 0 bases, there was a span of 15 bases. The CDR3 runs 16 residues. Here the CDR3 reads CSVEDRHILAKNIQYF. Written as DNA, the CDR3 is TGCAGCGTTGAGGATAGACATATACTAGCCAAAAACATTCAGTACTTC. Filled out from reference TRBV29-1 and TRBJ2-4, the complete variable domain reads SAVISQKPSRDICQRGTSLTIQCQVDSQVTMMFWYRQQPGQSLTLIATANQGSEATYESGFVIDKFPISRPNLTFSTLTVSNMSPEDSSIYLCSVEDRHILAKNIQYFGAGTRLSVL.

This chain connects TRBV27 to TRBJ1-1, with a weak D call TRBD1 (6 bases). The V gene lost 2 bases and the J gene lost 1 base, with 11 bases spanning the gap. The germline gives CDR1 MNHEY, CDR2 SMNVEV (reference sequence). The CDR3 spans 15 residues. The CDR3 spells CASSLNRAPNTEAFF. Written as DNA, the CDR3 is TGTGCCAGCAGTTTAAACAGGGCGCCGAACACTGAAGCTTTCTTT.

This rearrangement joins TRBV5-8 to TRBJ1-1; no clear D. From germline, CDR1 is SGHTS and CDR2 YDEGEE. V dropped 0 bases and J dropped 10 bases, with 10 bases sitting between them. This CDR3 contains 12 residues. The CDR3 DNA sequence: TGTGCCAGCAGCTTGGGCGGAGCGGTAGCTTTCTTT. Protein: CASSLGGAVAFF.

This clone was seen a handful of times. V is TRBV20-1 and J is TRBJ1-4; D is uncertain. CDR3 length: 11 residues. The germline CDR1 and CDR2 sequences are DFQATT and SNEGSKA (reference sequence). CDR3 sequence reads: CPGSTNEKLFF. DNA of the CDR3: TGCCCGGGTTCAACTAATGAAAAACTGTTTTTT.